Sequencing of this T cell receptor beta chain was carried out in a study of CD8 T cells in Susac syndrome. Matching for age and sex applied to the controls, who were healthy donors. The CD8+ and CD4+ T cells were negatively isolated, with the TEMRA cells enriched by FACS. Random hexamers were used to reverse transcribe the RNA input (0.5 to 1 ug). TCRdb independently ran MiXCR on the immunoSEQ multiplex PCR reads; one entry per CDR3 protein. The sample lists 45,000 to 55,000 distinct CDR3 sequences; approximately 93% were seen once. The CDR3 is 15 residues long. Germline V gene data show CDR1 as MDHEN and CDR2 as SYDVKM. The V end was cut by 5 bases, the J end by 7 bases, with 19 bases between.

The J gene is TRBJ2-3, the V gene TRBV28; perhaps TRBD2 as D (6 bases). This receptor was taken from a human donor in good health. Sequences were obtained from CD8+ T cells from PBMCs. The CDR3 loop reads CASSIGVAADNTQYF. The CDR3 coding sequence is TGTGCCAGCAGTATAGGAGTAGCGGCTGATAATACGCAGTATTTT.